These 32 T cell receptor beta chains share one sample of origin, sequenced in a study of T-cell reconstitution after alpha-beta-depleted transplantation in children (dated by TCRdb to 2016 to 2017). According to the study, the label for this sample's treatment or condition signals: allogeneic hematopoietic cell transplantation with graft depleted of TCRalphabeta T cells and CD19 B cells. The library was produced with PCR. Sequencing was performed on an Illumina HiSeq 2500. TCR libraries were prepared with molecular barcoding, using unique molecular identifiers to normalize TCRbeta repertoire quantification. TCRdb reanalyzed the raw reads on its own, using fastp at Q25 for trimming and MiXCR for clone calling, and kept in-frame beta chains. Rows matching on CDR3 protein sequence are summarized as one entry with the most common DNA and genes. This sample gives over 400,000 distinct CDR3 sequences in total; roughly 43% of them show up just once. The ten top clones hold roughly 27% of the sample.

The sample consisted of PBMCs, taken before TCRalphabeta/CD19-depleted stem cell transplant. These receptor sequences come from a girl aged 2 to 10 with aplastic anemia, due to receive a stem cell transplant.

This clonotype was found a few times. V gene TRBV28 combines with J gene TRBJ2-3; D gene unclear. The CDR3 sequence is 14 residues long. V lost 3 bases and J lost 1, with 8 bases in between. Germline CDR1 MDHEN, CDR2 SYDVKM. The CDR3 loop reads CASSFPDRTDTQYF. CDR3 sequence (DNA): TGTGCCAGCAGTTTCCCGGACCGCACAGATACGCAGTATTTT.

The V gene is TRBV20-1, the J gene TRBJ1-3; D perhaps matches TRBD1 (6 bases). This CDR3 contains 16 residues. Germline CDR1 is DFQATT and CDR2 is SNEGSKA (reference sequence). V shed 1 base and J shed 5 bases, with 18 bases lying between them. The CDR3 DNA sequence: TGCAGTGCTAGAGGGGGGACCGCGGGACATAGAAACACCATATATTTT. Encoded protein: CSARGGTAGHRNTIYF.

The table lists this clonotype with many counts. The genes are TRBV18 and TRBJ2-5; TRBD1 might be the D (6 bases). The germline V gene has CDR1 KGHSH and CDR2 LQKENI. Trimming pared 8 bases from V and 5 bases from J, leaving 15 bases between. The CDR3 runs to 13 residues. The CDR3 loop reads CASSPGRGETQYF. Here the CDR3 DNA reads TGTGCCAGCAGCCCAGGAAGGGGGGAGACCCAGTACTTC.

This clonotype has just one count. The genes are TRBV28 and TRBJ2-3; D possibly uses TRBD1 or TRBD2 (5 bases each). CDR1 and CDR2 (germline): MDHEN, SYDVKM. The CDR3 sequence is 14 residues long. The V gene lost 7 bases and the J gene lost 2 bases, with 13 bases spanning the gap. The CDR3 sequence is CASTLPGPTDTQYF. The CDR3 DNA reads TGTGCCAGCACCTTACCGGGACCCACAGATACGCAGTATTTT.

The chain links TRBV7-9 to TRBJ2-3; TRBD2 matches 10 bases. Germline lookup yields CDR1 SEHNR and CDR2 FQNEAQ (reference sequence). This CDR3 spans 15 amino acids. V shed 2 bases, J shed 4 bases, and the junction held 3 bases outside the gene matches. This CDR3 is CASSLLAGASDTQYF. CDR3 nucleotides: TGTGCCAGCAGCTTACTAGCGGGGGCATCAGATACGCAGTATTTT.

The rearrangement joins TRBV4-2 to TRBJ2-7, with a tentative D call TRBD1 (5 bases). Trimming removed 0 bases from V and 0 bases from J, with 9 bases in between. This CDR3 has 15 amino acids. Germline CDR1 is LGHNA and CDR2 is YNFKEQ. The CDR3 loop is CASSQDARASYEQYF. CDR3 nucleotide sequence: TGTGCCAGCAGCCAAGACGCCAGGGCCTCCTACGAGCAGTACTTC.

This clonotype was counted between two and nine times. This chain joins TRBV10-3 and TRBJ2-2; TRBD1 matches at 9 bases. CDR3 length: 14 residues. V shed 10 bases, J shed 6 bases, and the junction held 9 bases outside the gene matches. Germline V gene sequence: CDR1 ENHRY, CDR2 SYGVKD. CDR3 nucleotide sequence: TGTGCCACCGTACAGGGGGCTGGCGCCGGGGAGCTGTTTTTT. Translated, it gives CATVQGAGAGELFF.

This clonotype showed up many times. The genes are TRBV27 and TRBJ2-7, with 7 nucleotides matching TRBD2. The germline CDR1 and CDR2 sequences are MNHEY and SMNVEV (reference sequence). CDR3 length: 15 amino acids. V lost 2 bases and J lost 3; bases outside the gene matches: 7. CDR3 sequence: CASSLGTTSSYEQYF. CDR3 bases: TGTGCCAGCAGTTTAGGCACGACTAGCAGCTACGAGCAGTACTTC.

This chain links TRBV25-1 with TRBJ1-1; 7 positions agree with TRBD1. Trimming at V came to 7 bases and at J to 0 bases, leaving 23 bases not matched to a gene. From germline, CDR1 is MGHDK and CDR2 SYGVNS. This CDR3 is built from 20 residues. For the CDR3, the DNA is TGTGCCAGCATGGCGGGACTACCGGGACAGATGCAATTAATGAACACTGAAGCTTTCTTT. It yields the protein CASMAGLPGQMQLMNTEAFF.

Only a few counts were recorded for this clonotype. CDR3 loop: CASSQDPMPSGRLYF. The DNA of the CDR3 is TGTGCCAGCAGCCAAGACCCGATGCCTAGCGGGAGGCTGTACTTC. The chain has TRBV4-2 and TRBJ2-7, with 11 bases identical to TRBD2. Trimming took 0 bases from V and 12 from J; bases not matched to a gene: 10. This CDR3 region has 15 residues. CDR1 and CDR2 from the germline V gene are LGHNA and YNFKEQ.

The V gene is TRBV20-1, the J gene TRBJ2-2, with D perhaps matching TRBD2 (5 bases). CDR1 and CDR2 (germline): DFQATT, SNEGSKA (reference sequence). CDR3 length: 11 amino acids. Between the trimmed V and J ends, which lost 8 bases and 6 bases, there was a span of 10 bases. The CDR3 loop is CSTKRAGELFF. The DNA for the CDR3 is TGCAGTACGAAGAGGGCCGGGGAGCTGTTTTTT.

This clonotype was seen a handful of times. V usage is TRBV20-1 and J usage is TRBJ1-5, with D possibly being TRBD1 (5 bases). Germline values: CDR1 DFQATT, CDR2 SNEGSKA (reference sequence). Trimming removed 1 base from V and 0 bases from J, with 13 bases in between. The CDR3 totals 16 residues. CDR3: CSARGRRDHSNQPQHF. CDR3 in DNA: TGCAGTGCTAGAGGACGAAGGGACCATAGCAATCAGCCCCAGCATTTT.

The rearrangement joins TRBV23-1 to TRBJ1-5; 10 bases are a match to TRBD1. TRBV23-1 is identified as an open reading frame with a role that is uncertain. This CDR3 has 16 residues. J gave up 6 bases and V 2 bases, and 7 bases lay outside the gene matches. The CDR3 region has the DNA TGCGCCAGCAGTCAAAGGCCGACAGGGGGCGGTCAGCCCCAGCATTTT. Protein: CASSQRPTGGGQPQHF.

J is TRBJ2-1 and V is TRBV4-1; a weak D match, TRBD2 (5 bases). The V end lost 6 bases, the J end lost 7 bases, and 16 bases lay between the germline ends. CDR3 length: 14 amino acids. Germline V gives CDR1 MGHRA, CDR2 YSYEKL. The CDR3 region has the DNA TGCGCCAGCAGTAAGCTCAGGCCGGGGAATGAGCAGTTCTTC. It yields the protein CASSKLRPGNEQFF.

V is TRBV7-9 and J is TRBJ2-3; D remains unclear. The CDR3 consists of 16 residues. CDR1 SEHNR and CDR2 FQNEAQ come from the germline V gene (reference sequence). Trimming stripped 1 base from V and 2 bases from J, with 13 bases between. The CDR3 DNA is TGTGCCAGCAGCTTAGTTAGTTCCAAATTCACAGATACGCAGTATTTT. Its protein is CASSLVSSKFTDTQYF.

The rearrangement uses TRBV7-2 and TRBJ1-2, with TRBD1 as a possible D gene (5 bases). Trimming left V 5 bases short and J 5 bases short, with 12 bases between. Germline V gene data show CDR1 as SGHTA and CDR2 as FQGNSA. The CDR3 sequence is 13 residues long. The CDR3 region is CASSPDSVYGYTF. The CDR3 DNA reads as TGTGCCAGCAGCCCAGACAGCGTATATGGCTACACCTTC.

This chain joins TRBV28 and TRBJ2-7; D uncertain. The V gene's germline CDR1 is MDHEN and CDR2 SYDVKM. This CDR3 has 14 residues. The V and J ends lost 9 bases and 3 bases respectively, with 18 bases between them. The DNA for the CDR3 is TGTGCCAGTAGCTCCGCTGGGGTGGGCTACGAGCAGTACTTC. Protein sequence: CASSSAGVGYEQYF.

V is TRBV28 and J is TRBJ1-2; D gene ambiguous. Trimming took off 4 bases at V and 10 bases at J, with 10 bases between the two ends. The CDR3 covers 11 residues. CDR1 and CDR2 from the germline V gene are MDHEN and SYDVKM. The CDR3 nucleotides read TGTGCCAGCAGTTCCCCGCTCAACTACACCTTC. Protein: CASSSPLNYTF.

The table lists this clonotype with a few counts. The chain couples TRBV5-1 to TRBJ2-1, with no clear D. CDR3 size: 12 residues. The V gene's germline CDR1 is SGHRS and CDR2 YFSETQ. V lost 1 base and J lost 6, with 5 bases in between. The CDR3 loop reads CASSLTTNEQFF. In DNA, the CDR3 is TGCGCCAGCAGCTTGACTACCAATGAGCAGTTCTTC.

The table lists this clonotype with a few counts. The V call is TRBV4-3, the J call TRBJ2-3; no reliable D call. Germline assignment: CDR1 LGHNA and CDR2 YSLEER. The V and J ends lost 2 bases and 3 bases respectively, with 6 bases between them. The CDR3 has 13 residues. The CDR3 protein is CASSQLTTDTQYF. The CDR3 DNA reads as TGCGCCAGCAGCCAATTGACTACAGATACGCAGTATTTT.

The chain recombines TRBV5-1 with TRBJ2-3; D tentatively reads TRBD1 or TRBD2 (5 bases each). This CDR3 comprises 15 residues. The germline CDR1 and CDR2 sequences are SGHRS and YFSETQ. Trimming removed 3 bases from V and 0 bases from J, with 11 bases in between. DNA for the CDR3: TGCGCCAGCAGCTCAGGGTGGACTAGCACAGATACGCAGTATTTT. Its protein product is CASSSGWTSTDTQYF.

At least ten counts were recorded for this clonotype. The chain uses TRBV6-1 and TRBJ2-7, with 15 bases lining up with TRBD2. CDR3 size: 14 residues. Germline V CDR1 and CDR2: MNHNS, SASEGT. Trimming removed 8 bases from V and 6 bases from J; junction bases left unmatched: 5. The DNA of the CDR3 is TGTGCCAGCGACGGGACTAGCGGGAGGACCGAGCAGTACTTC. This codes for CASDGTSGRTEQYF.

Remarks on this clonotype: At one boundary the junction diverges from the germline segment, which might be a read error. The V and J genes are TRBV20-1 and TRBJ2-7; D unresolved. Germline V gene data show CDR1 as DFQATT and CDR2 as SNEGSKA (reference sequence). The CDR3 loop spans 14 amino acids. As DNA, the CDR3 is TGCAGTGCTAGGCAGGTGGTTGGGTCCTACGAGCAGAACTTC. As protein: CSARQVVGSYEQNF.

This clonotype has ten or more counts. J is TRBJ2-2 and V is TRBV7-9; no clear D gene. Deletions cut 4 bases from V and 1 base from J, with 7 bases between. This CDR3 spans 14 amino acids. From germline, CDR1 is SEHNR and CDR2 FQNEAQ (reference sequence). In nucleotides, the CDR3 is TGTGCCAGCAGCTCTCCTAGGAACACCGGGGAGCTGTTTTTT. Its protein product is CASSSPRNTGELFF.

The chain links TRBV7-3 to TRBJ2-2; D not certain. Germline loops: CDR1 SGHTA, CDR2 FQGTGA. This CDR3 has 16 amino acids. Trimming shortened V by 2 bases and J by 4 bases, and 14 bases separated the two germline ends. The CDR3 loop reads CASSLYGRSTTGELFF. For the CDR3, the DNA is TGTGCCAGCAGCTTATATGGGCGGAGCACCACCGGGGAGCTGTTTTTT.

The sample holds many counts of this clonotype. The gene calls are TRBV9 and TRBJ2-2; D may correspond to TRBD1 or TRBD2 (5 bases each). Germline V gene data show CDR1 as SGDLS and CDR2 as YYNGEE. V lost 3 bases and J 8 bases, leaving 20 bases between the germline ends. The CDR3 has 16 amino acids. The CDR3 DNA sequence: TGTGCCAGCAGCGCCGCCGGGACGATGGGTAGAGGGGAGCTGTTTTTT. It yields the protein CASSAAGTMGRGELFF. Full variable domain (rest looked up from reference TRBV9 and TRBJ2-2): DSGVTQTPKHLITATGQRVTLRCSPRSGDLSVYWYQQSLDQGLQFLIQYYNGEERAKGNILERFSAQQFPDLHSELNLSSLELGDSALYFCASSAAGTMGRGELFFGEGSRLTVL.

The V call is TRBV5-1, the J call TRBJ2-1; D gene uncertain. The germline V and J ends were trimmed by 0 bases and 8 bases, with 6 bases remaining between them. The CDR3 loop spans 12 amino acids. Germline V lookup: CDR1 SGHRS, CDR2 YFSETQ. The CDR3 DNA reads TGCGCCAGCAGCTTGGACAGCCATGAGCAGTTCTTC. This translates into CASSLDSHEQFF.

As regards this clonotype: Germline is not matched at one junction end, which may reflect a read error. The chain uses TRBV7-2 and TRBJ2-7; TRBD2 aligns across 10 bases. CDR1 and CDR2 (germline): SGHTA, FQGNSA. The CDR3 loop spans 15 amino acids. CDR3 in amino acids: CASSIAGGFLYEQYF. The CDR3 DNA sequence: TGTGCCAGCAGCATAGCGGGAGGTTTCCTCTACGAGCAGTACTTC.

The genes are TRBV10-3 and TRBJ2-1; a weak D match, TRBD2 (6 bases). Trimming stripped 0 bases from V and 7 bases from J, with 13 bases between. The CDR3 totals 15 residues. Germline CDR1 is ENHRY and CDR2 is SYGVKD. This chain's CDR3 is CAISESRGTTNEQFF. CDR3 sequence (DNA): TGTGCCATCAGTGAGTCTCGGGGGACCACAAATGAGCAGTTCTTC.

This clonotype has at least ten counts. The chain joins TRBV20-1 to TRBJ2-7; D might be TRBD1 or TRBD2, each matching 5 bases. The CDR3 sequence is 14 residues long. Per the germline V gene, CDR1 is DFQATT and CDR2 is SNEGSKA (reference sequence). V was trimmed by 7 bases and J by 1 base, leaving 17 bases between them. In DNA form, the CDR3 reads TGCAGTGTTGACCCAGGGAGCGTTTCCTACGAGCAGTACTTC. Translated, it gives CSVDPGSVSYEQYF.

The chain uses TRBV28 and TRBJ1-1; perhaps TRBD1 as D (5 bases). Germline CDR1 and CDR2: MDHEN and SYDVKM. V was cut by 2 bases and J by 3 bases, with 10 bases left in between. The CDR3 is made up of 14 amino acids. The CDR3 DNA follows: TGTGCCAGCAGTTTAGGAGCAGGGTACACTGAAGCTTTCTTT. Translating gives CASSLGAGYTEAFF.

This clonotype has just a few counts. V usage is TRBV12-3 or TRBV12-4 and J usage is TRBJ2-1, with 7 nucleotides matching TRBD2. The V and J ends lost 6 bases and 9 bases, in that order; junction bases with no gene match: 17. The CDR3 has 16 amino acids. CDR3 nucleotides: TGTGCCAGCAGCCCTCCCTGGGGGAGGGCCGGGGGTGAGCAGTTCTTC. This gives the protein CASSPPWGRAGGEQFF.